The rows below give T cell receptor beta chains drawn from one sample of a study of identifying expanded T cells in peripheral blood. Data came from immunoSEQ multiplex PCR; TCRdb stores just in-frame clones and leaves some out. The sample holds roughly 96,000 clones; roughly 86% are singletons and the top ten take approximately 5%. The sample comprised blood. The origin of the receptors is a person aged 18 to 70 in good health. The CDR3 runs from the conserved cysteine through the conserved F or W. Fields, in order: V gene, J gene, clone size, D gene, CDR3 protein, CDR3 DNA. D genes are given only for firm matches. Clone sizes are given selectively: once, few, many, or a class where the clone is expanded.

V: TRBV7-9
J: TRBJ2-2
size: NA
D: TRBD2
CDR3: CASSSQTSGTGELFF
DNA: TGTGCCAGCAGCTCCCAGACTAGCGGCACCGGGGAGCTGTTTTTT

V: TRBV5-1
J: TRBJ2-7
size: NA
D: NA
CDR3: CASSLGAVSYEQYF
DNA: TGCGCCAGCAGCCTGGGGGCCGTCTCCTACGAGCAGTACTTC

V: TRBV5-1
J: TRBJ2-3
size: NA
D: NA
CDR3: CASSSGGTGRTDTQYF
DNA: TGCGCCAGCAGCTCTGGGGGCACAGGACGCACAGATACGCAGTATTTT

V: TRBV19
J: TRBJ1-2
size: NA
D: NA
CDR3: CASSIWTAPDYGYTF
DNA: TGTGCCAGTAGTATTTGGACAGCTCCAGACTATGGCTACACCTTC

V: TRBV30
J: TRBJ2-7
size: NA
D: NA
CDR3: CAWSEQSYEQYF
DNA: TGTGCCTGGAGTGAGCAATCCTACGAGCAGTACTTC

V: TRBV18
J: TRBJ1-2
size: NA
D: TRBD1
CDR3: CASSPFGTGLYGYTF
DNA: TGTGCCAGCTCACCATTTGGGACAGGGCTCTATGGCTACACCTTC

V: TRBV7-9
J: TRBJ1-4
size: NA
D: NA
CDR3: CASSYGGTSDSTNEKLFF
DNA: TGTGCCAGCAGCTACGGCGGCACCTCCGACTCAACTAATGAAAAACTGTTTTTT

V: TRBV10-3
J: TRBJ1-3
size: NA
D: NA
CDR3: CAISESGGRTGNTIYF
DNA: TGTGCCATCAGTGAGTCGGGAGGGAGGACTGGAAACACCATATATTTT

V: TRBV5-5
J: TRBJ1-3
size: NA
D: NA
CDR3: CASLPWGSGNTIYF
DNA: TGTGCCAGCCTCCCCTGGGGGTCCGGAAACACCATATATTTT

V: TRBV30
J: TRBJ1-3
size: NA
D: NA
CDR3: CAWSDRRSGNTIYF
DNA: TGTGCCTGGTCCGACAGGCGCTCTGGAAACACCATATATTTT

V: TRBV7-9
J: TRBJ1-1
size: NA
D: TRBD1
CDR3: CASSPVGTGGFGEAFF
DNA: TGTGCCAGCAGCCCAGTGGGGACAGGGGGCTTCGGTGAAGCTTTCTTT

V: TRBV5-6
J: TRBJ2-5
size: NA
D: TRBD2
CDR3: CASSLAGTSGSETQYF
DNA: TGTGCCAGCAGCTTGGCGGGGACTAGCGGGAGTGAGACCCAGTACTTC

V: TRBV6-1
J: TRBJ1-1
size: once
D: NA
CDR3: CASSEPATEAFF
DNA: TGTGCCAGCAGTGAACCGGCTACTGAAGCTTTCTTT

V: TRBV21-1
J: TRBJ1-5
size: NA
D: NA
CDR3: CASSKREPSNQPQHF
DNA: TGTGCCAGCAGCAAGAGAGAACCTAGCAATCAGCCCCAGCATTTT

V: TRBV7-9
J: TRBJ2-7
size: NA
D: NA
CDR3: CASSLDGVVGYF
DNA: TGTGCCAGCAGCTTAGATGGGGTAGTAGGATACTTC

V: TRBV9
J: TRBJ1-2
size: NA
D: NA
CDR3: CASSSPRVLGYTF
DNA: TGTGCCAGCAGCTCCCCACGGGTTTTAGGCTACACCTTC

V: TRBV23-1
J: TRBJ1-4
size: NA
D: NA
CDR3: CASSQRPNQEEKLFF
DNA: TGCGCCAGCAGTCAAAGGCCCAATCAGGAAGAAAAACTGTTTTTT

V: TRBV6-5
J: TRBJ1-6
size: NA
D: NA
CDR3: CASNRDRTNSPLHF
DNA: TGTGCCAGCAATAGGGACCGGACCAATTCACCCCTCCACTTT

V: TRBV29-1
J: TRBJ2-7
size: NA
D: NA
CDR3: CSVAGLLKGYEQYF
DNA: TGCAGCGTAGCAGGGCTTCTGAAAGGCTACGAGCAGTACTTC

V: TRBV18
J: TRBJ2-1
size: NA
D: NA
CDR3: CASSPHDPSVSSEQFF
DNA: TGTGCCAGCTCACCCCATGACCCCTCTGTTTCTAGTGAGCAGTTCTTC

V: TRBV7-2
J: TRBJ1-1
size: NA
D: NA
CDR3: CASSLVAFGNTEAFF
DNA: TGTGCCAGCAGCTTAGTAGCCTTCGGGAACACTGAAGCTTTCTTT

V: TRBV7-2
J: TRBJ2-5
size: NA
D: TRBD2
CDR3: CASSLKFSTSGSGETQYF
DNA: TGTGCCAGCAGCTTAAAATTTTCGACTAGCGGGAGTGGGGAGACCCAGTACTTC

V: TRBV7-9
J: TRBJ1-2
size: NA
D: NA
CDR3: CASSGEWGGYTF
DNA: TGTGCCAGCAGCGGGGAATGGGGTGGCTACACCTTC

V: TRBV30
J: TRBJ1-5
size: NA
D: NA
CDR3: CAWGGGSNQPQHF
DNA: TGTGCCTGGGGGGGCGGAAGCAATCAGCCCCAGCATTTT

V: TRBV30
J: TRBJ2-7
size: NA
D: TRBD1
CDR3: CAWTGGTGGYEQYF
DNA: TGTGCCTGGACCGGCGGGACAGGGGGATACGAGCAGTACTTC

V: TRBV18
J: TRBJ1-1
size: once
D: NA
CDR3: CASSPQGGSEAFF
DNA: TGTGCCAGCTCACCACAGGGAGGGTCTGAAGCTTTCTTT

V: TRBV7-9
J: TRBJ1-1
size: NA
D: NA
CDR3: CASSLLVNTEAFF
DNA: TGTGCCAGCAGTTTATTAGTGAACACTGAAGCTTTCTTT

V: TRBV7-6
J: TRBJ2-5
size: NA
D: NA
CDR3: CASSGGAGETQYF
DNA: TGTGCCAGCAGCGGGGGGGCCGGAGAGACCCAGTACTTC

V: TRBV30
J: TRBJ1-1
size: NA
D: NA
CDR3: CAWSADYTEAFF
DNA: TGTGCCTGGAGTGCTGATTACACTGAAGCTTTCTTT

V: TRBV29-1
J: TRBJ2-6
size: NA
D: TRBD1
CDR3: CSAWDRENSGANVLTF
DNA: TGCAGCGCCTGGGACAGGGAGAACTCTGGGGCCAACGTCCTGACTTTC

V: TRBV7-8
J: TRBJ2-7
size: NA
D: TRBD2
CDR3: CASSGRTSQTVDEQYF
DNA: TGTGCCAGCAGCGGAAGGACTAGCCAAACGGTGGACGAGCAGTACTTC

V: TRBV6-6
J: TRBJ1-1
size: NA
D: NA
CDR3: CASSTDGKNTEAFF
DNA: TGTGCCAGCAGTACGGACGGGAAGAACACTGAAGCTTTCTTT